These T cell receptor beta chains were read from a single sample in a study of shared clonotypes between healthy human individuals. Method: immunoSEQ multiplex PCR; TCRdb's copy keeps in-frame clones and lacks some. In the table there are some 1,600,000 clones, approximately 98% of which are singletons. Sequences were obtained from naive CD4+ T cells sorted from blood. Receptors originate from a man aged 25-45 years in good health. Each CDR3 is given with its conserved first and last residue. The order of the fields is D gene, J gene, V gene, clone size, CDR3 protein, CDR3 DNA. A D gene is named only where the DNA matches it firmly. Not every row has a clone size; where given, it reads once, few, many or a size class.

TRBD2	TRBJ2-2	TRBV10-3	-	CAIREGSGLAMSGELFF	TGTGCCATCAGGGAAGGATCGGGACTAGCGATGTCCGGGGAGCTGTTTTTT
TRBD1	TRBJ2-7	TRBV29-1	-	CSVDSTGVWSEQYF	TGCAGCGTTGATTCGACAGGGGTATGGTCCGAGCAGTACTTC
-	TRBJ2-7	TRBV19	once	CASSSRQYSYEQYF	TGTGCCAGTAGTTCACGACAGTACTCCTACGAGCAGTACTTC
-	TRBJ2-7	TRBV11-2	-	CASSRWQDGPYEQYF	TGTGCCAGCAGCCGTTGGCAGGACGGACCCTACGAGCAGTACTTC
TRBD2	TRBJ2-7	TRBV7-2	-	CASSLRQAGPPLVF	TGTGCCAGCAGCTTGCGTCAAGCGGGGCCTCCCCTTGTATTC
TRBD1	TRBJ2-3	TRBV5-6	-	CASSLRQGADTDTQYF	TGTGCCAGCAGCTTACGGCAGGGGGCGGACACAGATACGCAGTATTTT
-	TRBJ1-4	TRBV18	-	CASSPKSDLNEKLFF	TGTGCCAGCTCACCGAAGTCGGACCTTAATGAAAAACTGTTTTTT
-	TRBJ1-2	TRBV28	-	CASSLGHRDRDGYTF	TGTGCCAGCAGTTTGGGACACAGGGACCGGGATGGCTACACCTTC
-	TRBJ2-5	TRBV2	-	CASSEGLIQETQYF	TGTGCCAGCAGTGAAGGACTCATACAAGAGACCCAGTACTTC
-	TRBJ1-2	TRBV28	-	CASNLFSPAYGYTF	TGTGCCAGCAACCTTTTCTCCCCAGCCTATGGCTACACCTTC
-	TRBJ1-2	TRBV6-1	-	CASRDGSGYGYTF	TGTGCCAGCAGAGACGGGTCTGGCTATGGCTACACCTTC
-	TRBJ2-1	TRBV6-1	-	CASSEATRVAQFF	TGTGCCAGCAGTGAAGCGACTCGGGTAGCTCAGTTCTTC
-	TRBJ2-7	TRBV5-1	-	CASSLGPVSEQYF	TGCGCCAGCAGCTTGGGGCCAGTGAGCGAGCAGTACTTC
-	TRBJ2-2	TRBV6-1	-	CASSEAHSSTGELFF	TGTGCCAGCAGTGAAGCGCACAGTTCCACCGGGGAGCTGTTTTTT
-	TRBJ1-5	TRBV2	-	CASSEGRIPNQPQHF	TGTGCCAGCAGTGAAGGCAGGATCCCCAATCAGCCCCAGCATTTT
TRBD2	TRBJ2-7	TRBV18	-	CASSPIRGGVLYEQYF	TGTGCCAGCTCACCCATACGGGGGGGGGTCCTCTACGAGCAGTACTTC